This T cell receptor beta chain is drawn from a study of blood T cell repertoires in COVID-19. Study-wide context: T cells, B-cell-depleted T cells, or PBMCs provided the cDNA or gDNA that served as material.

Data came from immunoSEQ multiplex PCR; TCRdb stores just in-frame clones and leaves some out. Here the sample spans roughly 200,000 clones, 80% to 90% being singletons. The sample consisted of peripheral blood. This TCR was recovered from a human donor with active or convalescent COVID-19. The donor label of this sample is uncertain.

The DNA for the CDR3 is TGTGCCAGCAGCGTAGCCAGGGAGGGTGGGGGCTACACCTTC. It yields the protein CASSVAREGGGYTF. The chain recombines TRBV9 with TRBJ1-2; possibly TRBD1 for D (5 bases). CDR1 SGDLS and CDR2 YYNGEE come from the germline V gene. The CDR3 has 14 amino acids. Trimming cost V 0 bases and J 8 bases, with 14 bases left between them.